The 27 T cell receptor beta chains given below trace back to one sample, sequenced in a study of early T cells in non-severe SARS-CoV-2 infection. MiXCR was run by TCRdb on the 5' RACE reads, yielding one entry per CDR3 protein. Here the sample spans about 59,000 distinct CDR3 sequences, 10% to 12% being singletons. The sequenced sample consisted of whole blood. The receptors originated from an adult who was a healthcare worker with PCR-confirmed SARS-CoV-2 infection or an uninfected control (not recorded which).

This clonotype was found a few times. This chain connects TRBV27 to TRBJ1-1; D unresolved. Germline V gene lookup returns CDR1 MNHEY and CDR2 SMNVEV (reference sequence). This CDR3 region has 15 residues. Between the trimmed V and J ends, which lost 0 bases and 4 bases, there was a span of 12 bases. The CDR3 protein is CASSLSGGDGTEAFF. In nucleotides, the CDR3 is TGTGCCAGCAGTTTATCCGGCGGGGATGGCACTGAAGCTTTCTTT.

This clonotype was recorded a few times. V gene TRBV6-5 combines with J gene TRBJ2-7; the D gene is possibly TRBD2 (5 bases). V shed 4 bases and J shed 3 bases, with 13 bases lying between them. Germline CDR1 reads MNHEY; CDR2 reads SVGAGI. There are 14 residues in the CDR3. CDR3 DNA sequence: TGTGCCAGCAGTTCAATCAATCGGGACTACGAGCAGTACTTC. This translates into CASSSINRDYEQYF.

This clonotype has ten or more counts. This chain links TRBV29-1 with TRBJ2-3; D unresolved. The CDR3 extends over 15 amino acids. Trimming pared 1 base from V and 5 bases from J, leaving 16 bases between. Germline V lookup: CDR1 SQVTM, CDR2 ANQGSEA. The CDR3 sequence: CSVEGPGLGRDTQYF. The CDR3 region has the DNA TGCAGCGTTGAAGGACCGGGCCTAGGGCGAGATACGCAGTATTTT.

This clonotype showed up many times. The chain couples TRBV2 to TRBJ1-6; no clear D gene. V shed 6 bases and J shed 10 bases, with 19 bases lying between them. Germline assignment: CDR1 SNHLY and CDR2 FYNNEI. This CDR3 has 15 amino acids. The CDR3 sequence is CASRPRNPRGSPLHF. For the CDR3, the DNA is TGTGCCAGCAGACCAAGGAACCCCCGAGGCTCACCCCTCCACTTT.

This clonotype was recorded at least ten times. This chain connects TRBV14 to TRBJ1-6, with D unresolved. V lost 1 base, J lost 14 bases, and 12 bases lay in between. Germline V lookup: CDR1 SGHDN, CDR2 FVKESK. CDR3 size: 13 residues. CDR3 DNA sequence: TGTGCCAGCAGCCAAGTTCCGGGTCGTTCCCTCCACTTT. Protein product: CASSQVPGRSLHF.

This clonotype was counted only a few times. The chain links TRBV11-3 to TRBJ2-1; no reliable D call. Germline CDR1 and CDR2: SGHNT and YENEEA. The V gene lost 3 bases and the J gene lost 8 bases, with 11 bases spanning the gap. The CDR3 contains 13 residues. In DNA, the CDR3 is TGTGCCAGCAGCTTGTGGCTGGGCGATGAGCAGTTCTTC. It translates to CASSLWLGDEQFF.

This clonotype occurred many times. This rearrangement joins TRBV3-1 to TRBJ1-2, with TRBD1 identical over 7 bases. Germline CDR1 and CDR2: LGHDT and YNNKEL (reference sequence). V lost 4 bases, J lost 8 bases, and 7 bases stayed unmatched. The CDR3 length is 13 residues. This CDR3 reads CASSRTGDGGYTF. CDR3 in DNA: TGTGCCAGCAGCCGAACAGGGGATGGAGGCTACACCTTC.

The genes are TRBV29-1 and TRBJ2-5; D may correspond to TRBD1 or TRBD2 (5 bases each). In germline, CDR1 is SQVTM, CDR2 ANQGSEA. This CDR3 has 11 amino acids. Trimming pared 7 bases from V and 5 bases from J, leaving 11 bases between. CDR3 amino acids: CSDVRGETQYF. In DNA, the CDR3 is TGCAGCGACGTGAGGGGTGAGACCCAGTACTTC.

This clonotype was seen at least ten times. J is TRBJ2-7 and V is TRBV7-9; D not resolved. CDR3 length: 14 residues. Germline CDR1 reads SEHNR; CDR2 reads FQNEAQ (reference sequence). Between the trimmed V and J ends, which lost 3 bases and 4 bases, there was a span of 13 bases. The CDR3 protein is CASSFTKYGYEQYF. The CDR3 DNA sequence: TGTGCCAGCAGCTTTACAAAGTACGGGTACGAGCAGTACTTC.

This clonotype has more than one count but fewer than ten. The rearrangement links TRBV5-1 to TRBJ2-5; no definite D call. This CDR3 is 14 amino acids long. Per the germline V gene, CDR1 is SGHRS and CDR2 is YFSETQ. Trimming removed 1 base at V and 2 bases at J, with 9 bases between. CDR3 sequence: CASSLRRPQETQYF. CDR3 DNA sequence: TGCGCCAGCAGCTTGCGCAGGCCTCAAGAGACCCAGTACTTC.

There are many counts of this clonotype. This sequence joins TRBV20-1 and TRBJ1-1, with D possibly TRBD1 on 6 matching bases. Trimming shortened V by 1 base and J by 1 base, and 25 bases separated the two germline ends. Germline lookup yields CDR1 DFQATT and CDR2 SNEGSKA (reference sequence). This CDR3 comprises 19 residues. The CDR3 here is CSARGLALQGPMGNTEAFF. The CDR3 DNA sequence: TGCAGTGCTAGAGGTCTGGCCTTACAGGGACCGATGGGGAACACTGAAGCTTTCTTT.

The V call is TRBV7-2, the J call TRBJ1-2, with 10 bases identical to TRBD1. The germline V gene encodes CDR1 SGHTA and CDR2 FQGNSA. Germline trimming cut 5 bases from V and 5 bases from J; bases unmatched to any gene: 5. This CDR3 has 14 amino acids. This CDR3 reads CASSARQGAYGYTF. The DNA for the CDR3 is TGTGCCAGCAGCGCGCGACAGGGGGCGTATGGCTACACCTTC.

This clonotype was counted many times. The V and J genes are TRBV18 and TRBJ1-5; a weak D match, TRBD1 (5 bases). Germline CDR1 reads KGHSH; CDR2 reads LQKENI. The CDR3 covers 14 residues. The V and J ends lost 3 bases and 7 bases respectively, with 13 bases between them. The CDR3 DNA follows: TGTGCCAGCTCACCTCAGGGACGGAGCCAGCCCCAGCATTTT. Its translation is CASSPQGRSQPQHF.

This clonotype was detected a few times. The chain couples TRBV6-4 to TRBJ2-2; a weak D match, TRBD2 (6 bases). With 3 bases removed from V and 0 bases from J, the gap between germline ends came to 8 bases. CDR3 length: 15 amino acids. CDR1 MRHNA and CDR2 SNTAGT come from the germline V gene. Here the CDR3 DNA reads TGTGCCAGCAGTGAGACGGGGGCGAACACCGGGGAGCTGTTTTTT. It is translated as CASSETGANTGELFF.

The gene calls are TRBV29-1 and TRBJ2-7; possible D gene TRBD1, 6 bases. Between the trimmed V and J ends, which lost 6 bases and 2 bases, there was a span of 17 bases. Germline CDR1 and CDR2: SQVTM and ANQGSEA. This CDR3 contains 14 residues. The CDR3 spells CSVDQGKGTYEQYF. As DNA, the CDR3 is TGCAGCGTCGACCAGGGGAAAGGGACCTACGAGCAGTACTTC.

CDR3 DNA sequence: TGCAGTGCTGCCCGGGGGGCCAGCACAGATACGCAGTATTTT. Translated, it gives CSAARGASTDTQYF. The genes are TRBV20-1 and TRBJ2-3; D is perhaps TRBD2 (7 bases). CDR1 is DFQATT and CDR2 is SNEGSKA in the germline V gene (reference sequence). V was clipped by 5 bases and J by 0 bases, with 12 bases between them. The CDR3 has 14 amino acids.

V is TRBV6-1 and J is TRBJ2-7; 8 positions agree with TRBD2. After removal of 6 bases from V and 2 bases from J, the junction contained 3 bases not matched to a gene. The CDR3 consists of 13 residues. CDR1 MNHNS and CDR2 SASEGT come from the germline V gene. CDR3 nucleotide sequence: TGTGCCAGCAGAATTAGCGGGGCCTACGAGCAGTACTTC. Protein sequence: CASRISGAYEQYF.

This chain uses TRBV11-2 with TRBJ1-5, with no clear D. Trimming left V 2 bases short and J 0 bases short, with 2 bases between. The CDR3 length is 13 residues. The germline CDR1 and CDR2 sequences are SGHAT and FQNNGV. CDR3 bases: TGTGCCAGCAGCTTAAGTAGCAATCAGCCCCAGCATTTT. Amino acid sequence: CASSLSSNQPQHF.

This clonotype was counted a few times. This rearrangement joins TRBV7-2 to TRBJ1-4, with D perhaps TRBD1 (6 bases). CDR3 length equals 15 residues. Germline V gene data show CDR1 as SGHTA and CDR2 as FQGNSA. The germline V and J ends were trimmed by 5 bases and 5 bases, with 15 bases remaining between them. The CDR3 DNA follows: TGTGCCAGCAGCCGCGGGCCAGGGGAGAATGAAAAACTGTTTTTT. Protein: CASSRGPGENEKLFF. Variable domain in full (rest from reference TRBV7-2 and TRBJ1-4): GAGVSQSPSNKVTEKGKDVELRCDPISGHTALYWYRQSLGQGLEFLIYFQGNSAPDKSGLPSDRFSAERTGGSVSTLTIQRTQQEDSAVYLCASSRGPGENEKLFFGSGTQLSVL.

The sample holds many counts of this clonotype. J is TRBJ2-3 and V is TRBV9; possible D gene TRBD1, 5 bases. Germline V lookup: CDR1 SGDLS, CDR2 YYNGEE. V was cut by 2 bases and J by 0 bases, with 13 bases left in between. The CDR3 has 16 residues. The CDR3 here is CASSVLNWGSTDTQYF. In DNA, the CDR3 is TGTGCCAGCAGCGTTCTCAATTGGGGCAGCACAGATACGCAGTATTTT.

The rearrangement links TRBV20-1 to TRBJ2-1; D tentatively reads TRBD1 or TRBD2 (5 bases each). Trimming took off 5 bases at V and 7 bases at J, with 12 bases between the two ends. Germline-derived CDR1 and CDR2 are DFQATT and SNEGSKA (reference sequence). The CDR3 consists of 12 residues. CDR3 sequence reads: CSAVAEGNEQFF. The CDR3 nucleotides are TGCAGTGCTGTGGCCGAGGGGAATGAGCAGTTCTTC.

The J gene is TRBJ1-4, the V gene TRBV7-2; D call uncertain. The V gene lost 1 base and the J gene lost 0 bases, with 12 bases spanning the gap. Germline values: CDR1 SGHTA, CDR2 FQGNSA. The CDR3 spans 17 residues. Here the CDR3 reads CASSLGLGLTTNEKLFF. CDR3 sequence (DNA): TGTGCCAGCAGCTTAGGTCTTGGCCTCACAACTAATGAAAAACTGTTTTTT.

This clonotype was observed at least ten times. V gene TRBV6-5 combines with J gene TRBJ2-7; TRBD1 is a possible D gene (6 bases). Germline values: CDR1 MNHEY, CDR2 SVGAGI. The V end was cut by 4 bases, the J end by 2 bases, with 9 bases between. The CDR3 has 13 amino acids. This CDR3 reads CASSSTGTYEQYF. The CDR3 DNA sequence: TGTGCCAGCAGTTCGACAGGTACCTACGAGCAGTACTTC.

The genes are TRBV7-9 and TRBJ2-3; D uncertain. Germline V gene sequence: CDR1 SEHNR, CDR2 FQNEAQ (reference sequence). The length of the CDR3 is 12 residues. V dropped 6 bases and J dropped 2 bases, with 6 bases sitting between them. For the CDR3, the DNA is TGTGCCAGCAGGGTATCCACAGATACGCAGTATTTT. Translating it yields CASRVSTDTQYF.

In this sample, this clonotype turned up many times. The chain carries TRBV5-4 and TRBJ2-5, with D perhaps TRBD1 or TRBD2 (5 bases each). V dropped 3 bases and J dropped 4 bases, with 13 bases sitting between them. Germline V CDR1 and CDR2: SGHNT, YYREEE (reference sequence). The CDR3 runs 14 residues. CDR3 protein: CASSSRDQGETQYF. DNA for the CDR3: TGTGCCAGCAGCTCCCGGGATCAGGGAGAGACCCAGTACTTC.

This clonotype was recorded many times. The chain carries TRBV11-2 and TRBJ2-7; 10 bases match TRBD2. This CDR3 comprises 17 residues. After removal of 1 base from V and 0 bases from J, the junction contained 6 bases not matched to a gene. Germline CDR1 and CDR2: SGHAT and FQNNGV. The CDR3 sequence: CASSLAFGTSVSYEQYF. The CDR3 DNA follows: TGTGCCAGCAGCTTAGCTTTTGGGACTAGCGTCTCCTACGAGCAGTACTTC.

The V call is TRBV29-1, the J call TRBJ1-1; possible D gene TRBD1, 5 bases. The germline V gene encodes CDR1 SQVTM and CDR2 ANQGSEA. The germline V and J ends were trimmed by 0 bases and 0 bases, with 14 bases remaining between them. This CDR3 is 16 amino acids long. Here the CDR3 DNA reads TGCAGCGTTGAAGACGGGGACCGATATTTGAACACTGAAGCTTTCTTT. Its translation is CSVEDGDRYLNTEAFF.